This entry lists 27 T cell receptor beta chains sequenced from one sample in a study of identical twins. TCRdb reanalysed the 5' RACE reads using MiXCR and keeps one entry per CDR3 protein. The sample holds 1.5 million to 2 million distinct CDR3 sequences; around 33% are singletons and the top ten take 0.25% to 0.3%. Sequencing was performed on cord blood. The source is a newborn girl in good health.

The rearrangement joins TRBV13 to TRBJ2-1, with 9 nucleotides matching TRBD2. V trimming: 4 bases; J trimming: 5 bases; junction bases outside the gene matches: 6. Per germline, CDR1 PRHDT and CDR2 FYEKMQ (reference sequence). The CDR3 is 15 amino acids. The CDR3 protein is CASSSQREDNNEQFF. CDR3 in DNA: TGTGCCAGCAGCTCACAGCGGGAGGATAACAATGAGCAGTTCTTC.

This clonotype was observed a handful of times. The CDR3 reads CSVGTGNNQPQHF. The DNA for the CDR3 is TGCAGCGTTGGGACAGGGAACAATCAGCCCCAGCATTTT. The chain couples TRBV29-1 to TRBJ1-5; 8 nucleotides match TRBD1. This CDR3 region has 13 residues. Trimming cost V 4 bases and J 3 bases; bases outside gene matches: 2. The germline gives CDR1 SQVTM, CDR2 ANQGSEA.

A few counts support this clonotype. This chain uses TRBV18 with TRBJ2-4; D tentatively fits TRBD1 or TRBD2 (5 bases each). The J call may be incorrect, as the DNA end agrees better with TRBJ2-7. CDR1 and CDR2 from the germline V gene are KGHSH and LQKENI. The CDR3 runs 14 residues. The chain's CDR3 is CASSPPGPPYEQYF. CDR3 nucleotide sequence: TGTGCCAGCTCACCACCGGGACCCCCCTACGAGCAGTACTTC.

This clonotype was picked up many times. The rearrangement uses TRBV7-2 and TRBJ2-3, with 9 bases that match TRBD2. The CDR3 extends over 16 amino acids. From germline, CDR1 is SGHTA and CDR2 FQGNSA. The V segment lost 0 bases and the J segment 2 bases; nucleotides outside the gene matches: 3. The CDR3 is CASSLAQREVTDTQYF. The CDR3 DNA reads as TGTGCCAGCAGCTTAGCGCAGCGGGAGGTCACAGATACGCAGTATTTT.

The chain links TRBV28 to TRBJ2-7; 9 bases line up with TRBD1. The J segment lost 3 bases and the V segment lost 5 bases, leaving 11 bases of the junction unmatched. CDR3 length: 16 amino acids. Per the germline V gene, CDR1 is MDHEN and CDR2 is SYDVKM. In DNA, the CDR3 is TGTGCCAGCAGTCCCACCGGGACAGGGCATTTCTACGAGCAGTACTTC. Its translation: CASSPTGTGHFYEQYF.

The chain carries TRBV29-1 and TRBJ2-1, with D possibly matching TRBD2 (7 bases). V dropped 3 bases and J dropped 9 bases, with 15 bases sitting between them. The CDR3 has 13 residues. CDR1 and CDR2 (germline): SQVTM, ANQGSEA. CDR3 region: CSVDGGGGGEQFF. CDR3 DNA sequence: TGCAGCGTTGATGGGGGGGGCGGGGGTGAGCAGTTCTTC.

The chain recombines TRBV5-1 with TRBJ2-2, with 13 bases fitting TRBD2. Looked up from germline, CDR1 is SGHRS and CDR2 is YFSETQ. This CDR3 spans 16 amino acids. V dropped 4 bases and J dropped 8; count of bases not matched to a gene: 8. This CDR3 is CASSPTSGRASGELFF. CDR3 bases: TGCGCCAGCAGCCCTACTAGCGGGAGGGCCTCGGGGGAGCTGTTTTTT.

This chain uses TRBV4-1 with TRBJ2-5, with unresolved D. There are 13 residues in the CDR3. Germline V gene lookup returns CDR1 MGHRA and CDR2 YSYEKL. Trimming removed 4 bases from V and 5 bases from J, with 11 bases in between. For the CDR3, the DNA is TGCGCCAGCAGCCTGGCCCTGGTGGAGACCCAGTACTTC. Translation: CASSLALVETQYF.

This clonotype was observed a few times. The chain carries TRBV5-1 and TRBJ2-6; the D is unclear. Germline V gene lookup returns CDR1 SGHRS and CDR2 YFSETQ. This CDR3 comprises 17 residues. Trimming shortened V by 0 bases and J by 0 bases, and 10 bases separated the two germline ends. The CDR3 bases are TGCGCCAGCAGCTTGGTTCAGGCCAGCTCTGGGGCCAACGTCCTGACTTTC. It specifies CASSLVQASSGANVLTF.

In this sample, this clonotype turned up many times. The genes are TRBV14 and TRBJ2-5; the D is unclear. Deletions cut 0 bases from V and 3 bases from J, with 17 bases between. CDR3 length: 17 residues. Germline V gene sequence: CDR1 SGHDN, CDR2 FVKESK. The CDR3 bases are TGTGCCAGCAGCCAAGAACCGGGTGGAAGCTTTGAAGAGACCCAGTACTTC. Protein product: CASSQEPGGSFEETQYF.

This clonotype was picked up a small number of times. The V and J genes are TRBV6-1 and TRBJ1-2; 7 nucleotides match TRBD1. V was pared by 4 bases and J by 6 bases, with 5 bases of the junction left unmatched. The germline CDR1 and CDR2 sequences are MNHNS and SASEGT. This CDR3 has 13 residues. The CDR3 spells CASSVRTGDGYTF. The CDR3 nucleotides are TGTGCCAGCAGTGTGCGAACAGGGGATGGCTACACCTTC.

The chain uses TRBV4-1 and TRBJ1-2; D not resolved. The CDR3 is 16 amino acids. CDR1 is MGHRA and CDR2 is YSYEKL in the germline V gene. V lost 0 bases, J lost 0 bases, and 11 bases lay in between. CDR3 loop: CASSQDSAFSNYGYTF. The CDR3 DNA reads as TGCGCCAGCAGCCAAGATTCTGCGTTTTCTAACTATGGCTACACCTTC.

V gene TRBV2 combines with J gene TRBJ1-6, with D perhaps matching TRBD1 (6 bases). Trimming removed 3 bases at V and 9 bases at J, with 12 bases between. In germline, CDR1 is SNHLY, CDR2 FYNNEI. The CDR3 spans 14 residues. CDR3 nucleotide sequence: TGTGCCAGCAGTGATCGGGCAGGGGTTTCACCCCTCCACTTT. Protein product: CASSDRAGVSPLHF.

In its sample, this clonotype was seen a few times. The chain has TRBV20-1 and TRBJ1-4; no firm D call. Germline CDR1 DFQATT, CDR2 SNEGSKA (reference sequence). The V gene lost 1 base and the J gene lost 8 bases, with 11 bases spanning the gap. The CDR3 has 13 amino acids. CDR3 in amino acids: CSARAGAREKLFF. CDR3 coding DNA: TGCAGTGCTAGAGCAGGTGCGAGGGAAAAACTGTTTTTT.

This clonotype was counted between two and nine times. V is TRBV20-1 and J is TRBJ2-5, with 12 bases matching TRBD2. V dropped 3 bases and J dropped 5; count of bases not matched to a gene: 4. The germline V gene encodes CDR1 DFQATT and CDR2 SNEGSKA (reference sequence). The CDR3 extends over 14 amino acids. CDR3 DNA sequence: TGCAGTGCTAGCGGACTAGCGGGGTTCGAGACCCAGTACTTC. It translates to CSASGLAGFETQYF.

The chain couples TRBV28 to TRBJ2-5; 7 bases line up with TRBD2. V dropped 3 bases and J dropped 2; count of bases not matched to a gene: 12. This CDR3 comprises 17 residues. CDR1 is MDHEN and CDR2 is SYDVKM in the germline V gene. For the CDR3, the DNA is TGTGCCAGCAGTTTCCTCACTCTAGCGGTTAAACAAGAGACCCAGTACTTC. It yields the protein CASSFLTLAVKQETQYF. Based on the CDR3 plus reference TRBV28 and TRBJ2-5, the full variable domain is DVKVTQSSRYLVKRTGEKVFLECVQDMDHENMFWYRQDPGLGLRLIYFSYDVKMKEKGDIPEGYSVSREKKERFSLILESASTNQTSMYLCASSFLTLAVKQETQYFGPGTRLLVL.

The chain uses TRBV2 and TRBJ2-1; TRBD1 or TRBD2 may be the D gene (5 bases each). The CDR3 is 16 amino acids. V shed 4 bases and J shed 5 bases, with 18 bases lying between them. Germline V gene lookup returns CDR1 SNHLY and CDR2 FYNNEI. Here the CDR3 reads CASSGPGKPLDNEQFF. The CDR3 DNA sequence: TGTGCCAGCAGTGGGCCAGGGAAACCACTAGACAATGAGCAGTTCTTC.

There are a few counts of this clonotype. Written as DNA, the CDR3 is TGTGCCAGACCCGTTGGAGATACGCAGTATTTT. This sequence encodes CARPVGDTQYF. The chain couples TRBV5-4 to TRBJ2-3; D remains ambiguous. Germline-derived CDR1 and CDR2 are SGHNT and YYREEE (reference sequence). The V and J ends lost 8 bases and 5 bases respectively, with 9 bases between them. CDR3 size: 11 residues. Full variable domain (rest looked up from reference TRBV5-4 and TRBJ2-3): ETGVTQSPTHLIKTRGQQVTLRCSSQSGHNTVSWYQQALGQGPQFIFQYYREEENGRGNFPPRFSGLQFPNYSSELNVNALELDDSALYLCARPVGDTQYFGPGTRLTVL.

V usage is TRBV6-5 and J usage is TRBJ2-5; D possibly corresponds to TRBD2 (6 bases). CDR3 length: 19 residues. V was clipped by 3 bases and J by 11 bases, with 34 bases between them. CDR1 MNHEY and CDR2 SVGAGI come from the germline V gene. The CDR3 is CASSYSSGGLRGSYNEQYF. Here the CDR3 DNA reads TGTGCCAGCAGTTATAGTTCGGGTGGGCTGCGGGGCTCCTACAATGAGCAGTACTTC.

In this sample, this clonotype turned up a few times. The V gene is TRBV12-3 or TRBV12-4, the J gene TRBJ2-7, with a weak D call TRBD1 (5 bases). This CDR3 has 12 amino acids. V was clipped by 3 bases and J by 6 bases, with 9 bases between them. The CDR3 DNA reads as TGTGCCAGCAGTTTCTCCCAGGGCGAGCAGTACTTC. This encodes CASSFSQGEQYF.

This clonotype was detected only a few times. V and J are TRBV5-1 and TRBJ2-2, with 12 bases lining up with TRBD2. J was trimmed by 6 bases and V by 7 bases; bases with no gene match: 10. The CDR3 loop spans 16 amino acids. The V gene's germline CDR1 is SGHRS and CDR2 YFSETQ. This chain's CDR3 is CASSTSSGRASGELFF. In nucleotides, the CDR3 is TGCGCCAGCTCCACCTCTAGCGGGAGGGCCTCCGGGGAGCTGTTTTTT.

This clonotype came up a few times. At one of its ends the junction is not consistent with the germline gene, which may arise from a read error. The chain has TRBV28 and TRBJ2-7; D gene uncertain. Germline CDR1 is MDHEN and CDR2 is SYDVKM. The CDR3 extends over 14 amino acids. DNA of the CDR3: TGTGCCAGCAGTTTTCCCCACCTCCGCTACGGGCAGTACTTC. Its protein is CASSFPHLRYGQYF.

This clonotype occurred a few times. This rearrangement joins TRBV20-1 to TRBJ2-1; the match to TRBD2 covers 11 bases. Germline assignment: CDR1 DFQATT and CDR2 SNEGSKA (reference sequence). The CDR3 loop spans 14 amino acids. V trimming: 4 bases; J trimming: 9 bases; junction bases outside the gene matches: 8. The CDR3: CSATATSGGSEQFF. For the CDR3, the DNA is TGCAGTGCTACCGCCACTAGCGGGGGATCTGAGCAGTTCTTC.

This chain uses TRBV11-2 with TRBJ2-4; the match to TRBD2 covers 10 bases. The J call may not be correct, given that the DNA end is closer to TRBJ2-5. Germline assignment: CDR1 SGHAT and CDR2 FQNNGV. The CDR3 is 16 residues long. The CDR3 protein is CASSSLRLAGRETQYF. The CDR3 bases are TGTGCCAGCAGCTCCTTGCGACTAGCGGGCCGAGAGACCCAGTACTTC.

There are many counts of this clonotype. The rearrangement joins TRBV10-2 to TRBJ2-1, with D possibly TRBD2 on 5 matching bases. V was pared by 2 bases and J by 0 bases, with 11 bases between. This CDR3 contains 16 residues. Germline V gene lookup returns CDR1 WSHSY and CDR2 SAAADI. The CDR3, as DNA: TGCGCCAGCAGTGAGCAAGCGGCTGACTCCTACAATGAGCAGTTCTTC. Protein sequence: CASSEQAADSYNEQFF.

The chain's CDR3 is CASSLKGQVSNQPQHF. In nucleotides, the CDR3 is TGTGCCAGCAGTTTAAAGGGACAGGTCTCCAATCAGCCCCAGCATTTT. The chain employs TRBV28 and TRBJ1-5; 8 bases map to TRBD1. Germline-derived CDR1 and CDR2 are MDHEN and SYDVKM. The CDR3 sequence is 16 residues long. Trimming removed 2 bases from V and 3 bases from J; junction bases left unmatched: 6.

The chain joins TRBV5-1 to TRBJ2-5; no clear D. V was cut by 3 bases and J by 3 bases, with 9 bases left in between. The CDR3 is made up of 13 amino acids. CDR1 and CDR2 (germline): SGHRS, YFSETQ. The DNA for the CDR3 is TGCGCCAGCAGCTCTATAACAGAAGAGACCCAGTACTTC. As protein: CASSSITEETQYF.